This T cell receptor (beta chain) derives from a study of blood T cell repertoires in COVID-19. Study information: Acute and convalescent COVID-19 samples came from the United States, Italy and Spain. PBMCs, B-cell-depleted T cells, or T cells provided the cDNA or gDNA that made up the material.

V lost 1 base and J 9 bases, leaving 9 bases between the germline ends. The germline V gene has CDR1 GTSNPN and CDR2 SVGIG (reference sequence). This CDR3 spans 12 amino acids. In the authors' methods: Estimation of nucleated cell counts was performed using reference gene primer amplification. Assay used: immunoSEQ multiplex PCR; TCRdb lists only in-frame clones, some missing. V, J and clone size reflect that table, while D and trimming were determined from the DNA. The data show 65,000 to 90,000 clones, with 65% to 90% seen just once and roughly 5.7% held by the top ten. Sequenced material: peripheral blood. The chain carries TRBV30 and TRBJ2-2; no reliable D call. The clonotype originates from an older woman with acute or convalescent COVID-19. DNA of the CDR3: TGTGCCTGGAGTGGGGCCGACCGGGAGCTGTTTTTT. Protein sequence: CAWSGADRELFF. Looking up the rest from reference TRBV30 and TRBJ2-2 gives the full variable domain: SQTIHQWPATLVQPVGSPLSLECTVEGTSNPNLYWYRQAAGRGLQLLFYSVGIGQISSEVPQNLSASRPQDRQFILSSKKLLLSDSGFYLCAWSGADRELFFGEGSRLTVL.